The following is a T cell receptor (beta chain) sequence with its context. What it recognizes is unknown. The method was immunoSEQ multiplex PCR; TCRdb's version includes in-frame clones alone and lacks a portion of them. The table includes roughly 120,000 clones, roughly 90% detected once. This entry is derived from a study of T cell responses to AZD1222 COVID-19 vaccine. Study-level information: Both about-4-week and about-12-week second-dose recipients were combined. General study points: Mostly white British, mostly female donors; authors suggested clonal diversity may be underestimated. Compared with day 0, the breadth and depth of the Spike-specific TCR repertoire rose significantly after two doses of AZD1222.

This receptor was taken from an adult in good health. The input for sequencing was peripheral blood, taken on day 0 of AZD1222 vaccination.

This chain's CDR3 is CASRPTQRGVGWVFF. In nucleotides, the CDR3 is TGTGCCAGCAGACCCACGCAACGGGGAGTAGGTTGGGTGTTCTTC. V and J are TRBV28 and TRBJ2-1; TRBD2 is a possible D gene (5 bases). The V and J ends lost 6 bases and 15 bases respectively, with 27 bases between them. The CDR3 consists of 15 residues. Germline-derived CDR1 and CDR2 are MDHEN and SYDVKM.